Included here is one TCR beta chain sequence, with context. These data originate in a study of blood T cell repertoires in COVID-19. Method: immunoSEQ multiplex PCR; TCRdb's copy keeps in-frame clones and lacks some. The sample has 100,000 to 120,000 clones; about 80% are singletons. V was clipped by 5 bases and J by 5 bases; unmatched bases: 10. This CDR3 is 15 amino acids long. CDR1 is SGHAT and CDR2 is FQNNGV in the germline V gene. Sequenced: peripheral blood. This rearrangement joins TRBV11-2 to TRBJ2-3, with 7 bases identical to TRBD1. The sequence came from a woman aged 70-85 years with acute or convalescent COVID-19. CDR3 coding DNA: TGTGCCAGCAGCCAAAGGGGGCCGACTGGAGATACGCAGTATTTT. As protein: CASSQRGPTGDTQYF.